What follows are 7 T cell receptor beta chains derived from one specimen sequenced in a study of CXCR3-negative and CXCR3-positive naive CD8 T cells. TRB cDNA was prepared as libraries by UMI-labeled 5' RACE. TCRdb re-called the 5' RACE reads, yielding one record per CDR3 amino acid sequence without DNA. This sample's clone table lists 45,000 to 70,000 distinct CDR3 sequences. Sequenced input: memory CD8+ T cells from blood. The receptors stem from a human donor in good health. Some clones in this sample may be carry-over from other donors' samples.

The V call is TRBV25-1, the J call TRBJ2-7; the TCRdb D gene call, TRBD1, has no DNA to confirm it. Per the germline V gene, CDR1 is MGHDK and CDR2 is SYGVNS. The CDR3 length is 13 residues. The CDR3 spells CASHAGQGYEQYF.

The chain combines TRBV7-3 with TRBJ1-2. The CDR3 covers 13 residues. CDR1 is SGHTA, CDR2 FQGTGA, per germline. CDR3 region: CASSSEGTDGYTF.

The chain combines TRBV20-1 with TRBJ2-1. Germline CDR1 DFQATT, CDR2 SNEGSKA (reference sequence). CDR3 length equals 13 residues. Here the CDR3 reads CSAPSRDSYEQYF.

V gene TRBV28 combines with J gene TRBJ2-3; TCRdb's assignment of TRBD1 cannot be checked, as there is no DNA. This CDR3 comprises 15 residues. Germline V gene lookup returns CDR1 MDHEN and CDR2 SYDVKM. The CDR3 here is CASSDYRGITDTQYF.

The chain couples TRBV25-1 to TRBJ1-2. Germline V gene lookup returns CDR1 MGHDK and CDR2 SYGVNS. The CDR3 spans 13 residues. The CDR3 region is CASSEYARYGYTF.

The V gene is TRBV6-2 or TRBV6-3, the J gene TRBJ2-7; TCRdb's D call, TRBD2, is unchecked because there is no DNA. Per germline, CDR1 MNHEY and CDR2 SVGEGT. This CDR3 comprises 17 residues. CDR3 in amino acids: CASSYPDQSSNWYEQYF.

Here the CDR3 reads CAISEPQGQGGYGYTF. V gene TRBV10-3 combines with J gene TRBJ1-2; as DNA is missing, the TRBD1 call by TCRdb cannot be tested. The CDR3 covers 16 residues. Germline CDR1 is ENHRY and CDR2 is SYGVKD.